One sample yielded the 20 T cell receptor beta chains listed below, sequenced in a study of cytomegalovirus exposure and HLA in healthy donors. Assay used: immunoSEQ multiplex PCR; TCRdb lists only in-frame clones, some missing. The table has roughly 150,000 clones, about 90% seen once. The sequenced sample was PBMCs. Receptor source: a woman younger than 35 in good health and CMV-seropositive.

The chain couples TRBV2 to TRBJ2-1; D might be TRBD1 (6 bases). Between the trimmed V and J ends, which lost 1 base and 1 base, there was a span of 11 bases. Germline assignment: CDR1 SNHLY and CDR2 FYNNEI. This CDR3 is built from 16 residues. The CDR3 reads CASSEDRDQSYNEQFF. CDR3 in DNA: TGTGCCAGCAGTGAAGACAGGGATCAGTCCTACAATGAGCAGTTCTTC.

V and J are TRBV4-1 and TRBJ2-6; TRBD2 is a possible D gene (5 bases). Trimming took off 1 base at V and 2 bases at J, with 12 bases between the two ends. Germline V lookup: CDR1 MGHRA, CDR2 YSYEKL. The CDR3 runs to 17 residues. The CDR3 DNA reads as TGCGCCAGCAGCCAAGTACGTTTGAGGGCTGGGGCCAACGTCCTGACTTTC. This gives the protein CASSQVRLRAGANVLTF.

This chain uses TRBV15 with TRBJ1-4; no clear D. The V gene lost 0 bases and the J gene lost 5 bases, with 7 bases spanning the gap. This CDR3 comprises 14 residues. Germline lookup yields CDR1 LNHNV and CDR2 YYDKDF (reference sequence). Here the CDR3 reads CATSRDEGNEKLFF. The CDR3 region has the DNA TGTGCCACCAGCAGAGATGAGGGCAATGAAAAACTGTTTTTT. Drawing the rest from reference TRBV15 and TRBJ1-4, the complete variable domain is DAMVIQNPRYQVTQFGKPVTLSCSQTLNHNVMYWYQQKSSQAPKLLFHYYDKDFNNEADTPDNFQSRRPNTSFCFLDIRSPGLGDTAMYLCATSRDEGNEKLFFGSGTQLSVL.

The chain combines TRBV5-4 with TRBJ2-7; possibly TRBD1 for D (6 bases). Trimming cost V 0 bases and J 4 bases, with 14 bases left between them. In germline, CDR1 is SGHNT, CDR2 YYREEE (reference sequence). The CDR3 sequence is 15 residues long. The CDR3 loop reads CASSLARGNTYEQYF. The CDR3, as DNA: TGTGCCAGCAGCTTGGCGAGGGGGAATACGTACGAGCAGTACTTC.

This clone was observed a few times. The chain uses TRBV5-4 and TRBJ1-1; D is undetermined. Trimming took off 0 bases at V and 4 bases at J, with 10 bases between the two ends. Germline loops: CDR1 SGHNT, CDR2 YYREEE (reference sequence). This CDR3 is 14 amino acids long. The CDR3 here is CASSLDSTGTEAFF. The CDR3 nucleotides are TGTGCCAGCAGCTTGGACTCCACGGGCACTGAAGCTTTCTTT.

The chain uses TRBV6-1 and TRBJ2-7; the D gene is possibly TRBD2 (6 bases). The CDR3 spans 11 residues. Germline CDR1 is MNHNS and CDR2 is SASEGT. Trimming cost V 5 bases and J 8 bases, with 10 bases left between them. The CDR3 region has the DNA TGTGCCAGCAGTCTCCGGGAGCAGCAGTACTTC. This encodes CASSLREQQYF.

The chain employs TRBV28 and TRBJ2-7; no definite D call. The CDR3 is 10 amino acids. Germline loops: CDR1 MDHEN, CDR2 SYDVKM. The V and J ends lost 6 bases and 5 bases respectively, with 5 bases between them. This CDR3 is CASSLNEQYF. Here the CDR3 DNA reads TGTGCCAGCAGCCTAAACGAGCAGTACTTC.

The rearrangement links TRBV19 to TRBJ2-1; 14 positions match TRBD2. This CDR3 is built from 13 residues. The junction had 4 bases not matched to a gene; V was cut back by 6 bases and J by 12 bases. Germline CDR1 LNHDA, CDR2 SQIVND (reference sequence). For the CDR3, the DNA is TGTGCCAGTAGAAGGACTAGCGGGAGGAGGCAGTTCTTC. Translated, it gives CASRRTSGRRQFF. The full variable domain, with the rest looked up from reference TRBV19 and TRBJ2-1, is DGGITQSPKYLFRKEGQNVTLSCEQNLNHDAMYWYRQDPGQGLRLIYYSQIVNDFQKGDIAEGYSVSREKKESFPLTVTSAQKNPTAFYLCASRRTSGRRQFFGPGTRLTVL.

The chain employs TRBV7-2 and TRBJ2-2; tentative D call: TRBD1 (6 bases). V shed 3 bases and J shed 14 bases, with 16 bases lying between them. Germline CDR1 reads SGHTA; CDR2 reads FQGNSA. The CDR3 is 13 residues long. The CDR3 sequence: CASSFSGRGGLFF. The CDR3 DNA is TGTGCCAGCAGCTTCAGCGGCAGGGGTGGTCTGTTTTTT.

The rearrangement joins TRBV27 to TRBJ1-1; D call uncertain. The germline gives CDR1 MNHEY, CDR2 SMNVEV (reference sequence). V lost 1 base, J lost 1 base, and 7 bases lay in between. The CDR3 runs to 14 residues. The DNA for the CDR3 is TGTGCCAGCAGTTTATACTTCGGGAACACTGAAGCTTTCTTT. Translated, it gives CASSLYFGNTEAFF.

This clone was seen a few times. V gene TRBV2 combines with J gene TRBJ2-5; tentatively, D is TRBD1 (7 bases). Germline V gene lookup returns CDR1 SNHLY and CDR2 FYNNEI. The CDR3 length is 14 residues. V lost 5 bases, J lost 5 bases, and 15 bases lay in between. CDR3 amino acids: CASSRGGGGETQYF. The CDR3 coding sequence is TGTGCCAGCAGTAGAGGGGGCGGAGGGGAGACCCAGTACTTC.

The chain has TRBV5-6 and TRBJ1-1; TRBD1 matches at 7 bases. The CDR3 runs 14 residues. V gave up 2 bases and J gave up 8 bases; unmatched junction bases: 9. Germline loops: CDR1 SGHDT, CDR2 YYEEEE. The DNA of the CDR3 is TGTGCCAGCAGCTTCGGGACAGCGCTACAAGAAGCTTTCTTT. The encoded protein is CASSFGTALQEAFF.

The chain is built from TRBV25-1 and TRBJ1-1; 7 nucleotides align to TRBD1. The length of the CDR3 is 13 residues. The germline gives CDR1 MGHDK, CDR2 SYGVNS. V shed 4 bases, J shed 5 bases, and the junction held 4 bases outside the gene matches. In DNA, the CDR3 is TGTGCCAGCAGTGTGGCAGGGGGAACTGAAGCTTTCTTT. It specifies CASSVAGGTEAFF.

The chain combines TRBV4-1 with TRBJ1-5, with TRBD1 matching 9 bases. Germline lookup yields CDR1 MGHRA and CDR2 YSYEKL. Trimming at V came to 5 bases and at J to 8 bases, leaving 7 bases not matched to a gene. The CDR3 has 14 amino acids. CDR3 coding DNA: TGCGCCAGCAGCGCCGACAGGGGGGGTGAGCCCCAGCATTTT. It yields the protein CASSADRGGEPQHF.

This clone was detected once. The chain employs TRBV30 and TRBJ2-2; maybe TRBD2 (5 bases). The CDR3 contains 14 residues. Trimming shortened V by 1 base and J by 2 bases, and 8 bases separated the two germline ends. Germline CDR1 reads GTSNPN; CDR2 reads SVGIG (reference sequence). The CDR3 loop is CAWSGLTNTGELFF. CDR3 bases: TGTGCCTGGAGTGGACTAACCAACACCGGGGAGCTGTTTTTT.

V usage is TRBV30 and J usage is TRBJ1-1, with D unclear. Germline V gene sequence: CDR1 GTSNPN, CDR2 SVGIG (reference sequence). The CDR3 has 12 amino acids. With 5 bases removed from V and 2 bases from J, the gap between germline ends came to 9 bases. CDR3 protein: CAWAPGNTEAFF. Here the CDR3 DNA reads TGTGCCTGGGCCCCGGGTAACACTGAAGCTTTCTTT. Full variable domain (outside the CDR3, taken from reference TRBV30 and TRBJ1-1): SQTIHQWPATLVQPVGSPLSLECTVEGTSNPNLYWYRQAAGRGLQLLFYSVGIGQISSEVPQNLSASRPQDRQFILSSKKLLLSDSGFYLCAWAPGNTEAFFGQGTRLTVV.

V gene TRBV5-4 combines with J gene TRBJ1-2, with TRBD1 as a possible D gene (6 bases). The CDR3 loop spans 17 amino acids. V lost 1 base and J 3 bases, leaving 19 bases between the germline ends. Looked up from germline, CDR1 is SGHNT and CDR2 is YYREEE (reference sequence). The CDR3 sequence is CASSLMSGARVDYGYTF. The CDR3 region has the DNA TGTGCCAGCAGCTTGATGTCAGGGGCGAGGGTAGACTATGGCTACACCTTC.

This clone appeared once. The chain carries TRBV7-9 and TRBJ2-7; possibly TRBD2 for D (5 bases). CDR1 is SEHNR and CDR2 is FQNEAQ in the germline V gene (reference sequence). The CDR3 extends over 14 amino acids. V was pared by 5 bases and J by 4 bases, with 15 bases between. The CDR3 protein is CASSPRTGGYEQYF. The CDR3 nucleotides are TGTGCCAGCAGCCCCCGGACTGGAGGATACGAGCAGTACTTC.

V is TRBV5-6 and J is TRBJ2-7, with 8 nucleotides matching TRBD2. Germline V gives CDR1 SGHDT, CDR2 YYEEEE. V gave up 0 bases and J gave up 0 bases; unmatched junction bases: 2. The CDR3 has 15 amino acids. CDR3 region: CASSLASGSSYEQYF. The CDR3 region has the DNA TGTGCCAGCAGCTTGGCCAGCGGGAGCTCCTACGAGCAGTACTTC.

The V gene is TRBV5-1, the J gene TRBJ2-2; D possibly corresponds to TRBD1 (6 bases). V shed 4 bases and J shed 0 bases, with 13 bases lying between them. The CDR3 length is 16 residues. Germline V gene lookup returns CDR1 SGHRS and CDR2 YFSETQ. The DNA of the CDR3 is TGCGCCAGCAGCAGAAGGGACACATCGAACACCGGGGAGCTGTTTTTT. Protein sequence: CASSRRDTSNTGELFF.